This TCR beta chain derives from a study of T cells in Graves' hyperthyroidism and ophthalmopathy (dated by TCRdb to between 2017 and 2020). General notes on the study: Peripheral blood samples were taken at the time of initial diagnosis, prior to any treatment. The paper reports TCR Vbeta CDR3 sequencing of approximately 140 peripheral blood samples: 43 ophthalmopathy, 70 to 85 hyperthyroidism and 17 progressor patients. In over five Graves' hyperthyroidism patients, the study also compared T-cell repertoires from thyroid tissue with T-cell repertoires from blood. After blood sampling, hyperthyroidism patients were treated with methimazole at a starting dose of 30 mg daily, and ophthalmopathy patients were treated with high-dose intravenous methylprednisolone. The 100 discovery patients were randomly divided into training and test sets at a 7:3 ratio. A discovery cohort of fewer than 110 patients, 43 with Graves' ophthalmopathy and more than 55 with stable Graves' hyperthyroidism, was used to find distinguishing TCR V-J signatures. An independent validation cohort of around 19 hyperthyroidism patients and 17 patients who later progressed to ophthalmopathy tested prospective prediction of ophthalmopathy. Findings and caveats that apply to the study as a whole: In validation, progression to ophthalmopathy was predicted by the model with around 71% sensitivity and around 75% specificity, a median of roughly six months before onset. A model built on a 13 V-J signature distinguished ophthalmopathy from stable hyperthyroidism, reaching roughly 88% sensitivity and about 81% specificity in cross-validation and 80%/75% in testing. Most expanded thyroid clonotypes (frequency above 0.001) were also found in blood, which suggests that blood repertoires may mirror thyroid immune responses. Sample size was not statistically predetermined, and blinding of investigators to group allocation was not performed.

Moderately to severely active disease, a Clinical Activity Score of at least 3, a NOSPECS grade of at least 4, and a duration under 3 months were present in ophthalmopathy patients. Exclusion was applied to patients with uncontrolled infections, other autoimmune diseases, pregnancy or lactation. Diagnoses were based on clinical symptoms, serum thyroxine and TRAb, thyroid ultrasound and orbital computed tomography. PBMCs were isolated from about 10 ml of fresh peripheral blood by Ficoll-Paque density gradient centrifugation. Trizol reagent was used to extract total RNA, and RNA quality was then checked on an Agilent 2100 Bioanalyzer. The TCR beta CDR3 regions were amplified from RNA transcripts. The TCR CDR3 was subjected to a first round of RT-PCR using the HTBI primer set and the Qiagen OneStep RT-PCR kit. The libraries were constructed in a second round of multiplex PCR and then size-selected and purified. Libraries were sequenced paired-end with 100 bp reads on an Illumina HiSeq2000. Turning to the authors' computational methods: SOAPnuke was used to process the raw data, throwing out any read that contained adapters or uncalled bases, had a mean Phred below 15, or lacked an exact constant-primer or identifier match. High-quality paired reads were merged with COPE v1.2.5, and unique nucleotide sequences were defined as clonotypes. Clonotypes were aligned to IMGT TRBV, TRBD and TRBJ reference segments using MiTCR v1.1. Analysis was restricted to V-J combinations with a frequency above 0.0001, which covered roughly 99% of repertoires. A TCS score was defined as the ratio of F50 (clonal expansion) to E x V (chaos), with BLOSUM62-based TCRdist applied between CDR3 peptides within each V-J. Welch's t-statistics and random forest reduced around 510 V-J features to roughly 13, which were used in a naive Bayes classifier (R e1071). TCRdb reprocessed the public reads (quality trimming at Q25 with fastp, clone calling with MiXCR) and kept in-frame beta chains. Each entry is one CDR3 protein sequence, shown with its most common DNA and genes. The V and J calls shown here were made by TCRdb, not taken from the authors' results. This sample gives 450,000 to 500,000 distinct CDR3 sequences in total; less than 25% of them show up just once. The ten largest clones add up to about 49% of the sample.

V is cut by 6 bases and J by 3 bases, and the space between the germline ends is 9 bases. From its cysteine to its phenylalanine, the CDR3 spans 13 amino acids. This entry keeps only the CDR3 DNA: 39 bases, framed from base 1. The germline V gene gives CDR1 as SNHLY and CDR2 as FYNNEI. The table lists this clonotype with many counts. Which antigen it targets is not known. Base qualities were left out, and no much larger clone turns up one base away. The specimen sequenced was blood. The V and J segments used are TRBV2 and TRBJ1-3; the D gene is not confidently resolved. This clonotype originated in a woman aged 70 to 79 with Graves' ophthalmopathy. The CDR3 corresponds to CASRGVGGNTIYF. The sequenced DNA is TGTGCCAGCAGGGGAGTGGGTGGAAACACCATATATTTT.